A single sample is the source of the 5 T cell receptor beta chains below, sequenced in a study of blood T cell repertoires in COVID-19. The method was immunoSEQ multiplex PCR; TCRdb's version includes in-frame clones alone and lacks a portion of them. The table lists 300,000 to 400,000 clones, about 89% of them singletons, with about 2.5% in the top ten. Sequencing was carried out using peripheral blood. The receptors derive from an older woman with COVID-19, enrolled during active disease.

The V call is TRBV2, the J call TRBJ2-5; 7 nucleotides match TRBD1. The CDR3 has 13 residues. Per germline, CDR1 SNHLY and CDR2 FYNNEI. V shed 7 bases and J 0 bases; nucleotides not matched to a gene: 2. The CDR3 reads CASKGQNQETQYF. The CDR3 DNA reads TGTGCCAGCAAGGGACAGAACCAAGAGACCCAGTACTTC.

The chain uses TRBV7-3 and TRBJ2-3; 10 positions agree with TRBD1. This CDR3 comprises 14 residues. Germline CDR1 SGHTA, CDR2 FQGTGA. The trim removed 4 bases at V and 9 bases at J, leaving 7 bases unmatched. The CDR3 coding sequence is TGTGCCAGCAGCTCGAGACAGGGGGCGCACACGCAGTATTTT. It specifies CASSSRQGAHTQYF.

The V call is TRBV2, the J call TRBJ2-7, with D possibly being TRBD1 (6 bases). This CDR3 has 12 amino acids. V lost 6 bases and J lost 4, with 10 bases in between. Germline CDR1 reads SNHLY; CDR2 reads FYNNEI. In nucleotides, the CDR3 is TGTGCCAGCAGCCCCACAGGGTACGAGCAGTACTTC. It translates to CASSPTGYEQYF.

The chain joins TRBV2 to TRBJ1-1; 12 bases match TRBD1. Germline trimming cut 7 bases from V and 4 bases from J; bases unmatched to any gene: 10. Germline V gene sequence: CDR1 SNHLY, CDR2 FYNNEI. The CDR3 is 16 amino acids. The CDR3 nucleotides read TGTGCCAGCACCGGGACAGGGGGCCGCCAGGGCACTGAAGCTTTCTTT. It translates to CASTGTGGRQGTEAFF.

The chain couples TRBV5-1 to TRBJ1-2; 8 nucleotides agree with TRBD1. Per germline, CDR1 SGHRS and CDR2 YFSETQ. The CDR3 is 18 residues long. The V and J ends lost 4 bases and 5 bases, in that order; junction bases with no gene match: 19. The CDR3: CASSRDITGGRVEYGYTF. CDR3 in DNA: TGCGCCAGCAGCCGTGATATTACAGGGGGTCGAGTAGAATATGGCTACACCTTC.